The 26 T cell receptor beta chains below were found in one sample sequenced in a study of Graves' ophthalmopathy and Graves' hyperthyroidism. RNA transcripts were the source from which TCR beta CDR3 regions were amplified. The first round was an RT-PCR with HTBI primers, and the second round was a multiplex PCR. TCRdb re-called the multiplex PCR reads through MiXCR, storing one row per CDR3 protein. The sample contains 400,000 or so distinct CDR3 sequences, roughly 15% of which appear only once. Sequenced: peripheral blood. The source is an adult woman with stable Graves' hyperthyroidism.

This clonotype has ten or more counts. The chain recombines TRBV20-1 with TRBJ2-7; D possibly corresponds to TRBD2 (6 bases). The CDR3 is 17 amino acids. Germline V CDR1 and CDR2: DFQATT, SNEGSKA (reference sequence). The V and J ends lost 1 base and 5 bases respectively, with 24 bases between them. The CDR3: CSARVPGLGSSRDEQYF. CDR3 nucleotides: TGCAGTGCTAGAGTTCCAGGGCTCGGGAGTAGCCGTGACGAGCAGTACTTC.

This clonotype occurred many times. V and J are TRBV6-5 and TRBJ2-7; 12 bases line up with TRBD2. Germline CDR1 is MNHEY and CDR2 is SVGAGI. CDR3 length: 15 residues. Germline trimming cut 0 bases from V and 4 bases from J; bases unmatched to any gene: 1. CDR3 loop: CASSYSLAGGYEQYF. CDR3 nucleotide sequence: TGTGCCAGCAGTTACTCGCTAGCGGGAGGGTACGAGCAGTACTTC.

Ten or more counts support this clonotype. The chain has TRBV11-1 and TRBJ2-5; D may match TRBD1 or TRBD2 (5 bases each). Germline V gives CDR1 SGHAT, CDR2 FQDESV (reference sequence). CDR3 size: 14 residues. V was clipped by 5 bases and J by 7 bases, with 17 bases between them. DNA of the CDR3: TGTGCCAGCAGCGTGTCCAGGGTGAGCGGGACCCAGTACTTC. Translation gives CASSVSRVSGTQYF.

The rearrangement uses TRBV12-3 or TRBV12-4 and TRBJ1-2; no reliable D call. CDR3 size: 12 residues. Trimming shortened V by 0 bases and J by 12 bases, and 11 bases separated the two germline ends. The CDR3, as DNA: TGTGCCAGCAGTTTAGCCTCAAGGTTCCACACCTTC. This translates into CASSLASRFHTF.

This sequence joins TRBV5-1 and TRBJ2-5; 13 bases fit TRBD2. Germline V lookup: CDR1 SGHRS, CDR2 YFSETQ. This CDR3 is built from 16 residues. V dropped 2 bases and J dropped 4; count of bases not matched to a gene: 5. The CDR3 loop is CASSLGLAGDSETQYF. CDR3 DNA: TGCGCCAGCAGCTTAGGACTAGCGGGAGATTCAGAGACCCAGTACTTC.

This clonotype was counted many times. V usage is TRBV12-3 or TRBV12-4 and J usage is TRBJ2-5; unclear D gene. V gave up 3 bases and J gave up 5 bases, with 7 bases separating them. CDR3 length: 12 residues. The CDR3 nucleotides are TGTGCCAGCAGTTTTGGGTTGGAGACCCAGTACTTC. This codes for CASSFGLETQYF.

This clonotype showed up many times. The chain has TRBV11-1 and TRBJ2-7; 7 bases agree with TRBD2. The CDR3 loop spans 19 amino acids. The V gene's germline CDR1 is SGHAT and CDR2 FQDESV (reference sequence). Unmatched junction bases numbered 20, after V lost 1 base and J lost 5 bases. The CDR3 protein is CASSLGKVASGPLVDEQYF. CDR3 bases: TGTGCCAGCAGCTTAGGGAAGGTGGCTAGCGGCCCTCTGGTGGACGAGCAGTACTTC.

In this sample, this clonotype turned up many times. V usage is TRBV30 and J usage is TRBJ1-1; TRBD1 might be the D (6 bases). V lost 2 bases and J lost 4, with 17 bases in between. This CDR3 is 15 amino acids long. Germline V gene data show CDR1 as GTSNPN and CDR2 as SVGIG (reference sequence). CDR3 sequence (DNA): TGTGCCTGGAGTTCGAATCGGGGGGCGGGCACTGAAGCTTTCTTT. Encoded protein: CAWSSNRGAGTEAFF.

This clonotype has ten or more counts. The chain links TRBV28 to TRBJ1-1; a possible D gene is TRBD1 (5 bases). This CDR3 has 14 amino acids. Trimming pared 10 bases from V and 0 bases from J, leaving 15 bases between. CDR1 is MDHEN and CDR2 is SYDVKM in the germline V gene. CDR3 coding DNA: TGTGCCACCGCACCAGGGCTTCTGAACACTGAAGCTTTCTTT. Translating it yields CATAPGLLNTEAFF.

In DNA form, the CDR3 reads TGTGCCACCAGTGATGGGACAGGGCAGGGTCGCACCGGGGAGCTGTTTTTT. Its protein is CATSDGTGQGRTGELFF. The chain has TRBV24-1 and TRBJ2-2; 9 bases match TRBD1. From germline, CDR1 is KGHDR and CDR2 SFDVKD. Trimming at V came to 3 bases and at J to 4 bases, leaving 8 bases not matched to a gene. CDR3 length: 17 residues.

The chain joins TRBV20-1 to TRBJ1-1, with D possibly TRBD1 on 5 matching bases. The CDR3 has 15 residues. Trimming cost V 6 bases and J 0 bases, with 17 bases left between them. The germline CDR1 and CDR2 sequences are DFQATT and SNEGSKA (reference sequence). This CDR3 is CSAEAEDIMNTEAFF. The CDR3 DNA reads as TGCAGTGCAGAAGCCGAGGACATCATGAACACTGAAGCTTTCTTT.

The chain combines TRBV2 with TRBJ1-2; the D gene is possibly TRBD1 (6 bases). The length of the CDR3 is 13 residues. V dropped 9 bases and J dropped 3 bases, with 14 bases sitting between them. The germline V gene encodes CDR1 SNHLY and CDR2 FYNNEI. The CDR3 here is CAREGRGDYGYTF. DNA of the CDR3: TGTGCCAGAGAGGGCAGGGGAGACTATGGCTACACCTTC.

This clonotype appeared many times. V usage is TRBV12-3 or TRBV12-4 and J usage is TRBJ2-7, with 10 positions matching TRBD2. The junction had 6 bases not matched to a gene; V was cut back by 5 bases and J by 2 bases. This CDR3 region has 15 residues. CDR3 protein: CASSHPLAGAYEQYF. The CDR3 DNA follows: TGTGCCAGCAGTCACCCCCTAGCGGGAGCCTACGAGCAGTACTTC.

This clonotype has more than one count but fewer than ten. The V call is TRBV12-3 or TRBV12-4, the J call TRBJ2-3; 8 bases match TRBD2. The CDR3 covers 16 residues. V gave up 2 bases and J gave up 3 bases; unmatched junction bases: 7. The CDR3 spells CASSLRGGRSTDTQYF. The CDR3 coding sequence is TGTGCCAGCAGTTTACGAGGCGGGAGGTCTACAGATACGCAGTATTTT.

This clonotype was seen ten or more times. The chain carries TRBV28 and TRBJ2-6, with D hard to call. V was clipped by 6 bases and J by 0 bases, with 12 bases between them. This CDR3 has 16 residues. Germline V CDR1 and CDR2: MDHEN, SYDVKM. CDR3 sequence reads: CASSSRLISGANVLTF. CDR3 coding DNA: TGTGCCAGCAGCTCAAGACTGATCTCTGGGGCCAACGTCCTGACTTTC. The complete variable domain, with remaining parts taken from reference TRBV28 and TRBJ2-6, reads DVKVTQSSRYLVKRTGEKVFLECVQDMDHENMFWYRQDPGLGLRLIYFSYDVKMKEKGDIPEGYSVSREKKERFSLILESASTNQTSMYLCASSSRLISGANVLTFGAGSRLTVL.

This clonotype occurred many times. The V call is TRBV19, the J call TRBJ1-1, with D possibly matching TRBD1 (5 bases). Looked up from germline, CDR1 is LNHDA and CDR2 is SQIVND (reference sequence). V lost 3 bases to trimming and J lost 2 bases, with 16 bases between them. There are 16 residues in the CDR3. The CDR3 sequence is CASSMRTGRANTEAFF. The CDR3, as DNA: TGTGCCAGTAGTATGCGCACGGGCAGGGCAAACACTGAAGCTTTCTTT.

This clonotype was found many times. The gene calls are TRBV28 and TRBJ2-7, with D tentatively TRBD2 (5 bases). V lost 3 bases and J 2 bases, leaving 8 bases between the germline ends. Germline V gene lookup returns CDR1 MDHEN and CDR2 SYDVKM. The CDR3 has 13 residues. CDR3 bases: TGTGCCAGCAGTTTCGGCGGGCCCTACGAGCAGTACTTC. Amino acid sequence: CASSFGGPYEQYF.

With regard to this clonotype: A much larger clone lies one base from this, so it may be a read error. The conserved final phenylalanine or tryptophan is absent from the CDR3, which likely points to a read error. The rearrangement uses TRBV7-2 and TRBJ1-2; no definite D call. This CDR3 region has 14 residues. Trimming took 5 bases from V and 1 from J, leaving 11 bases between them. Germline CDR1 is SGHTA and CDR2 is FQGNSA. The CDR3 DNA follows: TGTGCCAGCAGCCCTCGTTATGATAACTATGGCTACACCTAC. It specifies CASSPRYDNYGYTY.

This clonotype was seen at least ten times. The rearrangement links TRBV12-3 or TRBV12-4 to TRBJ2-7, with 9 nucleotides matching TRBD2. The CDR3 spans 15 residues. The J segment lost 2 bases and the V segment lost 6 bases, leaving 8 bases of the junction unmatched. This chain's CDR3 is CASRISGSGAYEQYF. The CDR3 coding sequence is TGTGCCAGCAGGATTAGCGGGAGTGGTGCCTACGAGCAGTACTTC.

This clonotype appeared many times. The chain uses TRBV6-2 or TRBV6-3 and TRBJ1-1; D gene uncertain. This CDR3 has 14 residues. V was clipped by 4 bases and J by 3 bases, with 12 bases between them. Germline CDR1 and CDR2: MNHEY and SVGEGT. The CDR3 loop is CASSLSWGDTEAFF. CDR3 sequence (DNA): TGTGCCAGCAGTTTGTCCTGGGGTGACACTGAAGCTTTCTTT.

This chain uses TRBV5-4 with TRBJ2-7; tentatively, D is TRBD1 or TRBD2 (6 bases each). V was pared by 1 base and J by 2 bases, with 13 bases between. The CDR3 is 15 amino acids. Germline loops: CDR1 SGHNT, CDR2 YYREEE (reference sequence). CDR3 coding DNA: TGTGCCAGCAGCTTGAGAGGGGGAGGCGCCTACGAGCAGTACTTC. Translation: CASSLRGGGAYEQYF. Filled out from reference TRBV5-4 and TRBJ2-7, the complete variable domain reads ETGVTQSPTHLIKTRGQQVTLRCSSQSGHNTVSWYQQALGQGPQFIFQYYREEENGRGNFPPRFSGLQFPNYSSELNVNALELDDSALYLCASSLRGGGAYEQYFGPGTRLTVT.

Many counts were recorded for this clonotype. The genes are TRBV11-2 and TRBJ2-5, with D tentatively TRBD1 (6 bases). V was pared by 1 base and J by 3 bases, with 9 bases between. The CDR3 has 14 amino acids. CDR1 is SGHAT and CDR2 is FQNNGV in the germline V gene. The DNA of the CDR3 is TGTGCCAGCAGCTTAGGTGCAGGGGAAGAGACCCAGTACTTC. It specifies CASSLGAGEETQYF.

The CDR3 spells CSARGVPLRQGMSGNTIYF. In DNA, the CDR3 is TGCAGTGCTAGGGGGGTTCCGCTAAGACAGGGAATGTCGGGAAACACCATATATTTT. The chain links TRBV20-1 to TRBJ1-3; 7 nucleotides line up with TRBD1. Per germline, CDR1 DFQATT and CDR2 SNEGSKA (reference sequence). The V and J ends lost 3 bases and 4 bases, in that order; junction bases with no gene match: 21. This CDR3 has 19 residues.

This clonotype was seen ten or more times. This rearrangement joins TRBV27 to TRBJ1-2, with a possible D match to TRBD1 (5 bases). V dropped 6 bases and J dropped 0 bases, with 8 bases sitting between them. Per germline, CDR1 MNHEY and CDR2 SMNVEV (reference sequence). The CDR3 runs 13 residues. The CDR3 DNA reads as TGTGCCAGCAGCCCGACAGCTAACTATGGCTACACCTTC. Protein: CASSPTANYGYTF.

The table lists this clonotype with many counts. V gene TRBV12-3 or TRBV12-4 combines with J gene TRBJ1-5; 7 bases fit TRBD1. The V and J ends lost 3 bases and 6 bases, in that order; junction bases with no gene match: 5. The CDR3 has 14 amino acids. CDR3 amino acids: CASSFEGAVQPQHF. CDR3 bases: TGTGCCAGCAGTTTCGAGGGGGCCGTTCAGCCCCAGCATTTT.

This clonotype was counted many times. V usage is TRBV7-2 and J usage is TRBJ2-4; TRBD2 aligns across 7 bases. Looked up from germline, CDR1 is SGHTA and CDR2 is FQGNSA. The ends lost 3 bases at V and 2 bases at J; junction bases unmatched: 4. CDR3 length: 15 residues. The CDR3 spells CASSLGGGSKNIQYF. DNA for the CDR3: TGTGCCAGCAGCTTGGGGGGGGGATCCAAAAACATTCAGTACTTC.